The rows below give T cell receptor beta chains drawn from one sample of a study of OX40 agonist ivuxolimab in advanced cancers. Using immunoSEQ multiplex PCR, the repertoire was profiled, and TCRdb retains in-frame clones only, with some absent. The table lists around 45,000 clones, under 95% of them singletons, with over 15% in the top ten. The sequencing here drew on CD4+ or CD8+ T cells sorted from blood, taken in a trial of the OX40 agonist ivuxolimab. The receptors here all came from an adult with an advanced solid tumor such as melanoma, head and neck, liver or kidney cancer. The CDR3 runs from the conserved cysteine through the conserved F or W. A D gene is named only where the DNA matches it firmly. Clone size is shown for a subset of rows, as once, few, many or a class of expanded clone.

- | 17 | TRBJ2-2 | TRBV28 | TRBD1 | TGTGCCAGCAGTACCCCGGGACAGTTTTGGGACACCGGGGAGCTGTTTTTT | CASSTPGQFWDTGELFF
- | 14 | TRBJ2-1 | TRBV28 | - | TGTGCCAGCAGTACACCGCGCAGAGTGAGTGAGCAGTTCTTC | CASSTPRRVSEQFF
- | 12 | TRBJ2-1 | TRBV7-9 | - | TGTGCCAGCAGCAAAGGGGGTCAGGACCAGTTCTTC | CASSKGGQDQFF
- | 17 | TRBJ2-3 | TRBV11-2 | TRBD2 | TGTGCCAGCAGCTTAGGTGCTAGCGGGAGGAGCACAGATACGCAGTATTTT | CASSLGASGRSTDTQYF
- | 14 | TRBJ2-3 | TRBV11-2 | TRBD2 | TGTGCCAGCAGCTCTGGGACTACATCGGATACGCAGTATTTT | CASSSGTTSDTQYF
- | 13 | TRBJ2-1 | TRBV6-1 | - | TGTGCCAGCAGTGAAATACTGCTGGGTGAGCAGTTCTTC | CASSEILLGEQFF
- | 13 | TRBJ1-2 | TRBV7-2 | TRBD1 | TGTGCCAGCAGCCCTTGGGACAGGGAGGGCTACACCTTC | CASSPWDREGYTF
once | 15 | TRBJ2-7 | TRBV28 | TRBD1 | TGTGCCAGCAGGGTATCTCAGGGGGCGTTTTACGAGCAGTACTTC | CASRVSQGAFYEQYF
- | 17 | TRBJ1-1 | TRBV2 | - | TGTGCCAGCAGTGTAGGGTGGACCGTTTTTATGAACACTGAAGCTTTCTTT | CASSVGWTVFMNTEAFF
- | 15 | TRBJ2-2 | TRBV5-1 | - | TGCGCCAGCAGCCCCTTTGGAAAGTTAGCCGGGGAGCTGTTTTTT | CASSPFGKLAGELFF
- | 14 | TRBJ1-2 | TRBV10-1 | - | TGCGCCAGCAGTGAGTCGAGTGTTACATATGGCTACACCTTC | CASSESSVTYGYTF
- | 15 | TRBJ2-7 | TRBV2 | - | TGTGCCAGCAGTGAGCTCCCCGGAGGAACCTACGAGCAGTACTTC | CASSELPGGTYEQYF
- | 15 | TRBJ1-1 | TRBV6-5 | - | TGTGCCAGCAGTTACGGGGTTCGTTTGGGCACTGAAGCTTTCTTT | CASSYGVRLGTEAFF
- | 15 | TRBJ1-6 | TRBV30 | - | TGTGCCTGGAGTGGATGGGCAGCCTATAATTCACCCCTCCACTTT | CAWSGWAAYNSPLHF
- | 15 | TRBJ2-6 | TRBV4-2 | - | TGTGCCAGCAGCACCAGCTATTCTGGGGCCAACGTCCTGACTTTC | CASSTSYSGANVLTF
- | 17 | TRBJ2-3 | TRBV4-2 | TRBD2 | TGTGCCAGCAGCCGTGCTGGAGCGGGAGGTCACACAGATACGCAGTATTTT | CASSRAGAGGHTDTQYF
- | 15 | TRBJ2-2 | TRBV30 | TRBD2 | TGTGCCTGGAGTGCTAGCGGGACGAACACCGGGGAGCTGTTTTTT | CAWSASGTNTGELFF
- | 13 | TRBJ2-3 | TRBV6-5 | - | TGTGCCAGCAGCCCCGAGAACACAGATACGCAGTATTTT | CASSPENTDTQYF
- | 13 | TRBJ2-7 | TRBV6-5 | TRBD2 | TGTGCCAGCAGTTACAGCGGGAGCAACGAGCAGTACTTC | CASSYSGSNEQYF
- | 15 | TRBJ2-5 | TRBV6-5 | TRBD2 | TGTGCCAGCAGTCGGACTAGCGGGGAACAAGAGACCCAGTACTTC | CASSRTSGEQETQYF
- | 14 | TRBJ1-1 | TRBV27 | - | TGTGCCAGCAGTTTACAGGGCTTGAACACTGAAGCTTTCTTT | CASSLQGLNTEAFF
once | 16 | TRBJ1-2 | TRBV6-5 | - | TGTGCCAGCAGTTACTCGAGTGCGCCGCCTGGGCATGGCTACACCTTC | CASSYSSAPPGHGYTF
once | 14 | TRBJ1-1 | TRBV9 | - | TGTGCCAGCAGCGCGGGGACGGTGAACACTGAAGCTTTCTTT | CASSAGTVNTEAFF
- | 14 | TRBJ1-1 | TRBV5-1 | - | TGCGCCAGCAGCTTGTCACCAGAGACCACAGAAGCTTTCTTT | CASSLSPETTEAFF
- | 13 | TRBJ2-1 | TRBV6-5 | - | TGTGCCAGCAGTTCGTCTCTCGTCAATGAGCAGTTCTTC | CASSSSLVNEQFF
- | 16 | TRBJ1-1 | TRBV7-9 | - | TGTGCCAGCTTTAGTGGGCCGGGCGAGATGAACACTGAAGCTTTCTTT | CASFSGPGEMNTEAFF
- | 15 | TRBJ2-7 | TRBV7-6 | TRBD1 | TGTGCCAGCAGCCCCTACCGGGACAGCATCTACGAGCAGTACTTC | CASSPYRDSIYEQYF
- | 13 | TRBJ1-3 | TRBV6-5 | - | TGTGCCAGCAGTTACTCCGGCGGTAACACCATATATTTT | CASSYSGGNTIYF
- | 13 | TRBJ2-1 | TRBV19 | - | TGTGCCAGTAGCCCCGGGTCAAACAATGAGCAGTTCTTC | CASSPGSNNEQFF
- | 16 | TRBJ2-7 | TRBV4-2 | TRBD2 | TGTGCCAGCAGCCAAGAGGGGACTAGCGGGAGTTACGAGCAGTACTTC | CASSQEGTSGSYEQYF
- | 12 | TRBJ1-1 | TRBV28 | - | TGTGCCAGCAGTCCCTGGGGGGAGGAAGCTTTCTTT | CASSPWGEEAFF
- | 14 | TRBJ2-2 | TRBV6-5 | - | TGTGCCAGCAGTCCAGGCGGGGACACCGGGGAGCTGTTTTTT | CASSPGGDTGELFF
once | 14 | TRBJ2-7 | TRBV5-6 | - | TGTGCCAGCAGCTTGGCTGAGCCGGAGGTCGAGCAGTACTTC | CASSLAEPEVEQYF
- | 13 | TRBJ1-4 | TRBV6-5 | TRBD1 | TGTGCCAGCAGCGGGACAGTGAATGAAAAACTGTTTTTT | CASSGTVNEKLFF
- | 11 | TRBJ2-1 | TRBV20-1 | - | TGCAGTGCTACCTTCTACAATGAGCAGTTCTTC | CSATFYNEQFF
- | 12 | TRBJ2-7 | TRBV6-6 | - | TGTGCCAGCGCTCTGGCCCCCTACGAGCAGTACTTC | CASALAPYEQYF
- | 11 | TRBJ1-3 | TRBV20-1 | - | TGCAGTGCCCCCCGGGGAAGCACCATATATTTT | CSAPRGSTIYF
- | 11 | TRBJ2-5 | TRBV28 | - | TGTGCCAGCGTATCCCAAGAGACCCAGTACTTC | CASVSQETQYF
- | 12 | TRBJ2-7 | TRBV7-9 | - | TGTGCCAGCAGCTTAGCGCCTGACGAGCAGTACTTC | CASSLAPDEQYF
- | 17 | TRBJ2-5 | TRBV2 | TRBD2 | TGTGCCAGCAGTGACGTAACTAGCGGGGGGGCGTGGGAGACCCAGTACTTC | CASSDVTSGGAWETQYF
- | 13 | TRBJ2-3 | TRBV6-4 | - | TGTGCCAGGCCACAGGGTTCTTCGGATACGCAGTATTTT | CARPQGSSDTQYF
- | 12 | TRBJ2-7 | TRBV10-1 | TRBD1 | TGCGCCAACAGGGGGATCTCCTACGAGCAGTACTTC | CANRGISYEQYF
- | 13 | TRBJ1-1 | TRBV7-9 | - | TGTGCCAGCAGCCCCCCCGTACACACTGAAGCTTTCTTT | CASSPPVHTEAFF
- | 13 | TRBJ1-1 | TRBV19 | - | TGTGCCAGTAGCCCCTTTGAGGGGACTGAAGCTTTCTTT | CASSPFEGTEAFF
- | 15 | TRBJ1-5 | TRBV4-1 | - | TGCGCCAGCAGCCGCGGAGGGAGTAGCAATCAGCCCCAGCATTTT | CASSRGGSSNQPQHF
- | 15 | TRBJ1-1 | TRBV28 | - | TGTGCCAGCAGTTATCCCTTGGAAGAGAACACTGAAGCTTTCTTT | CASSYPLEENTEAFF
- | 12 | TRBJ2-1 | TRBV27 | - | TGTGCCAGCAGTTCCTACGGAAATGAGCAGTTCTTC | CASSSYGNEQFF
once | 17 | TRBJ2-3 | TRBV28 | TRBD1 | TGTGCCAGCAGCAGCTATACAGGGGCACATAGCACAGATACGCAGTATTTT | CASSSYTGAHSTDTQYF
few | 11 | TRBJ1-1 | TRBV6-4 | - | TGTGCCACTCATTTTACAGGGTTAGCTTTCTTT | CATHFTGLAFF
- | 15 | TRBJ2-5 | TRBV11-2 | TRBD1 | TGTGCCAGCAGCTTCAAGGGGGCGCTTGAAGAGACCCAGTACTTC | CASSFKGALEETQYF
- | 14 | TRBJ2-7 | TRBV5-1 | - | TGCGCCAGCAGCCGAAGGGGAGGTAAGAACGAGCAGTACTTC | CASSRRGGKNEQYF
- | 15 | TRBJ2-7 | TRBV27 | TRBD2 | TGTGCCAGCAGTTTGGGACTAGCGGGCCCCTACGAGCAGTACTTC | CASSLGLAGPYEQYF
once | 15 | TRBJ1-2 | TRBV28 | - | TGTGCCAGCAGTTTCGATGGGGAGCCGGTGGGCGGCTACACCTTC | CASSFDGEPVGGYTF
- | 14 | TRBJ2-7 | TRBV29-1 | TRBD1 | TGCAGCGCTAAGGGACAGGAGATCTCCTACGAGCAGTACTTC | CSAKGQEISYEQYF
- | 14 | TRBJ2-7 | TRBV4-1 | - | TGCGCCAGCAGCCTTAGAGACTCCACGTACGAGCAGTACTTC | CASSLRDSTYEQYF
- | 12 | TRBJ1-4 | TRBV7-9 | TRBD1 | TGTGCCAGCAGCCAAGACAGGGGACAACTGTTTTTT | CASSQDRGQLFF
- | 16 | TRBJ2-3 | TRBV5-5 | TRBD1 | TGTGCCAGCAGCATGGGGACAGGGGCCTGGACAGATACGCAGTATTTT | CASSMGTGAWTDTQYF
once | 12 | TRBJ1-1 | TRBV6-5 | - | TGTGCCAGCGGGTGGGCTAACACTGAAGCTTTCTTT | CASGWANTEAFF
- | 14 | TRBJ2-1 | TRBV7-6 | - | TGTGCCAGCAGTCCTGTAGGGCCCAGCAATGAGCAGTTCTTC | CASSPVGPSNEQFF